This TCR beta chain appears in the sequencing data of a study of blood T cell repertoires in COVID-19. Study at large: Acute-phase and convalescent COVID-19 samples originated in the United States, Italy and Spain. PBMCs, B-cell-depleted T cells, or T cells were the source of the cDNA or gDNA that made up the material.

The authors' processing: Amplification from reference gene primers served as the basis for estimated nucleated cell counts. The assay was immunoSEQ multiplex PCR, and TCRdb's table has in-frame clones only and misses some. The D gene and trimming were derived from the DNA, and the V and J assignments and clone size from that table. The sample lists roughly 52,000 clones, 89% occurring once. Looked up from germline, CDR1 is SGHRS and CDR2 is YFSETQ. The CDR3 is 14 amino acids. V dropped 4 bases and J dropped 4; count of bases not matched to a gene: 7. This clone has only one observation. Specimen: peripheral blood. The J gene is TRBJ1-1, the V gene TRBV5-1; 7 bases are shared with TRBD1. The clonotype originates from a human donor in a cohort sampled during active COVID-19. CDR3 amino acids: CASSTRQGSTEAFF. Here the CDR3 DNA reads TGCGCCAGCAGCACCCGACAGGGATCCACTGAAGCTTTCTTT.